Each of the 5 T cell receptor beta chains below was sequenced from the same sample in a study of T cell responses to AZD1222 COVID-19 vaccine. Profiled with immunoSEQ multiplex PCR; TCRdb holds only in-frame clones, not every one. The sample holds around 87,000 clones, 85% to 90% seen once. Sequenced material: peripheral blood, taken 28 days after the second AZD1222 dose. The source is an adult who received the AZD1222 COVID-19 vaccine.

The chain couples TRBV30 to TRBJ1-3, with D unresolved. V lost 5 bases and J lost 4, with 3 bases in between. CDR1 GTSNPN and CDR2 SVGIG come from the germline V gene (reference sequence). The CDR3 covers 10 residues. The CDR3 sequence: CAWWGNTIYF. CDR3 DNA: TGTGCCTGGTGGGGAAACACCATATATTTT.

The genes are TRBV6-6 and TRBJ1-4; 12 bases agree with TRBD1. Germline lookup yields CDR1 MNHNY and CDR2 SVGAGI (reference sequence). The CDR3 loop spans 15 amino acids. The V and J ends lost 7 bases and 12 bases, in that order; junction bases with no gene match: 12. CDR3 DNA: TGTGCCAGCACCTCCCTGGGACAGGGGGCCGTGGAACTGTTTTTT. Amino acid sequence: CASTSLGQGAVELFF.

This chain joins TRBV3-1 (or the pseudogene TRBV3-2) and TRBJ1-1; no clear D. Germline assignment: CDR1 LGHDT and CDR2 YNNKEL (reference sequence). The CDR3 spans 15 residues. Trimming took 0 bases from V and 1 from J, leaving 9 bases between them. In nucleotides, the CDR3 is TGTGCCAGCAGCCAAGAGGGGTCGGCGAACACTGAAGCTTTCTTT. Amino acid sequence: CASSQEGSANTEAFF.

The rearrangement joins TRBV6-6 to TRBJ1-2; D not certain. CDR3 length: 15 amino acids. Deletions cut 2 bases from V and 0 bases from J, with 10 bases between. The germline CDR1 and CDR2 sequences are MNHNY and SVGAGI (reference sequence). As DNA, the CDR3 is TGTGCCAGCAGTTACACCCAGGAAGCTAACTATGGCTACACCTTC. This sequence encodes CASSYTQEANYGYTF.

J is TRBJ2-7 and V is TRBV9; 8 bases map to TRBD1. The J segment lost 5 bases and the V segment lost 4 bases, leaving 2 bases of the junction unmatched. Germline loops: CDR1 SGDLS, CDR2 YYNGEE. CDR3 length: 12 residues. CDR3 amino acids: CASSRTGNEQYF. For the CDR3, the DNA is TGTGCCAGCAGCCGGACAGGGAACGAGCAGTACTTC. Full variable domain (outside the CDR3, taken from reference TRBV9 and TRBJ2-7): DSGVTQTPKHLITATGQRVTLRCSPRSGDLSVYWYQQSLDQGLQFLIQYYNGEERAKGNILERFSAQQFPDLHSELNLSSLELGDSALYFCASSRTGNEQYFGPGTRLTVT.